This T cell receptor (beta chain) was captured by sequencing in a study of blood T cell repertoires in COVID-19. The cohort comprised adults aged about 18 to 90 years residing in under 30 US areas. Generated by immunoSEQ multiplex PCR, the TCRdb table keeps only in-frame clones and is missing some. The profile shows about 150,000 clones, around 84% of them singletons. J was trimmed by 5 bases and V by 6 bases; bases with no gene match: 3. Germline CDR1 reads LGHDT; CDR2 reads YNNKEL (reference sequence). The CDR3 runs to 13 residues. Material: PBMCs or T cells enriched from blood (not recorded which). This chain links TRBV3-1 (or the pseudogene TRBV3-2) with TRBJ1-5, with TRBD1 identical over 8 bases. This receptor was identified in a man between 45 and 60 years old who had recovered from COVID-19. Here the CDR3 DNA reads TGTGCCAGCAGTTCGACAGGGGATCAGCCCCAGCATTTT. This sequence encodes CASSSTGDQPQHF.